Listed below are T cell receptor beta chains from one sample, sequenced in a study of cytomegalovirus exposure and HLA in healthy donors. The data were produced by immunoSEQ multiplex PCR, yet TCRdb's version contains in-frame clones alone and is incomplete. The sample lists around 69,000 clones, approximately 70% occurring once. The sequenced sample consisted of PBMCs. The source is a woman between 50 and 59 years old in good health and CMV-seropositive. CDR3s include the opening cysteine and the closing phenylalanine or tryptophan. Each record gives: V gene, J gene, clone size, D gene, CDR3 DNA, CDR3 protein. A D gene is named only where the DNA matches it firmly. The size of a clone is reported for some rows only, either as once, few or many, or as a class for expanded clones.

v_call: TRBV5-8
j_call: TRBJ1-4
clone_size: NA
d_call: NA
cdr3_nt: TGTGCCAGCAGCTCCGACCCGCGGGGGCGACTGTTTTTT
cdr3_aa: CASSSDPRGRLFF

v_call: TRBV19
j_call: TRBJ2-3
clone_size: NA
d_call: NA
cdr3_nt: TGTGCCAGTAAGAAACAGAGCACAGATACGCAGTATTTT
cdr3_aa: CASKKQSTDTQYF

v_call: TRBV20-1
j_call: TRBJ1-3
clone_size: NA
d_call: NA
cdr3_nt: TGCAGTGCTTCGTCTGGAAACACCATATATTTT
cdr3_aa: CSASSGNTIYF

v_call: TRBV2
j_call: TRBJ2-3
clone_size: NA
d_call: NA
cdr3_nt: TGTGCCAGCAGACGACAGCAATTAAACACAGATACGCAGTATTTT
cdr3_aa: CASRRQQLNTDTQYF

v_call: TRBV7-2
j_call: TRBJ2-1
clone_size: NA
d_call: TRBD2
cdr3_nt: TGTGCCAGCAGCCTTAACCTAGGGGGAGGCGGGAGGGCCTATGAGCAGTTCTTC
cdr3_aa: CASSLNLGGGGRAYEQFF

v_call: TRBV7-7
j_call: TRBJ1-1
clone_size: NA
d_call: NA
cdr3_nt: TGTGCCAGCAGCCCCACCGCGGGAGACACTGAAGCTTTCTTT
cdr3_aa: CASSPTAGDTEAFF

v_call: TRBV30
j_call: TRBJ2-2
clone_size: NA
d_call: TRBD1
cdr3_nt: TGTGCCTGGGGCGGTGGCAGGGGGCGAGGCACCGGGGAGCTGTTTTTT
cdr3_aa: CAWGGGRGRGTGELFF

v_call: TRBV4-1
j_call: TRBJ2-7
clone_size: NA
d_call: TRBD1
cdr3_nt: TGCGCCAGCAGTCGGGACAGTAGCCACGAGCAGTACTTC
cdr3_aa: CASSRDSSHEQYF

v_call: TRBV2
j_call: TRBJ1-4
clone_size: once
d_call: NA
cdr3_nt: TGTGCCAGCAGTCAGCGGGCAACTAATGAAAAACTGTTTTTT
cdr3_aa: CASSQRATNEKLFF

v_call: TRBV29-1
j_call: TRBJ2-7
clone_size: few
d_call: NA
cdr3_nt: TGCAGCGTTGCCCTGGGGCCCTACGAGCAGTACTTC
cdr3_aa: CSVALGPYEQYF

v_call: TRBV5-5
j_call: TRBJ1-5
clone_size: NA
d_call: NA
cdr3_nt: TGTGCCAGCAGCTTGGCCCCCGTGACAGTAAATCAGCCCCAGCATTTT
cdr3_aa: CASSLAPVTVNQPQHF

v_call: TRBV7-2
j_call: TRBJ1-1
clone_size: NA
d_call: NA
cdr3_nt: TGTGCCAGCAGCTTAGTAGTAGGGGTTAACACTGAAGCTTTCTTT
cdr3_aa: CASSLVVGVNTEAFF

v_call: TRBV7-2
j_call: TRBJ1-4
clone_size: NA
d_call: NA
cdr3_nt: TGTGCCAGCAGCTTATCTGCAACTAATGAAAAACTGTTTTTT
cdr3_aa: CASSLSATNEKLFF

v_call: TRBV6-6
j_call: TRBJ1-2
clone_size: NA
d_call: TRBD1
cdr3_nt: TGTGCCAGCAGCCCGGGACAGCAAGTTAACTATGGCTACACCTTC
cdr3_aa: CASSPGQQVNYGYTF

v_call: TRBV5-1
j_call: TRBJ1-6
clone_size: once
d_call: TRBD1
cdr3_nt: TGCGCCAGCAGCTACAGTGAGGGACAGAATTCACCCCTCCACTTT
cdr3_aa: CASSYSEGQNSPLHF

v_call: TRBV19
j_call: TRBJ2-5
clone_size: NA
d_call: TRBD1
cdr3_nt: TGTGCCAGTAGTATATCGGGACAGCTCCAAGAGACCCAGTACTTC
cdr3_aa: CASSISGQLQETQYF

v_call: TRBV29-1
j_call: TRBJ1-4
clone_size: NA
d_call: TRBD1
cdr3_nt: TGCAGCGCCGGAGACCGAGGGGGCTCCGGGTTAAGTGAAAAACTGTTTTTT
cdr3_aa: CSAGDRGGSGLSEKLFF

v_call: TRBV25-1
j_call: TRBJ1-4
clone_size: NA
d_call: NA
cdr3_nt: TGTGCCAGCAGGAAAAGCGGCCCAACTAATGAAAAACTGTTTTTT
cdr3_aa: CASRKSGPTNEKLFF

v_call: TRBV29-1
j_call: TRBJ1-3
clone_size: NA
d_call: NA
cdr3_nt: TGCAGCGTTGATCCCACAGGGTACCCTGGAAACACCATATATTTT
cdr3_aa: CSVDPTGYPGNTIYF

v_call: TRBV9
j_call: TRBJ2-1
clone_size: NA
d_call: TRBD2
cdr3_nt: TGTGCCAGCAGCCCCCGGACTAGCGGGAGGGCCCAGAATGAGCAGTTCTTC
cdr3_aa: CASSPRTSGRAQNEQFF

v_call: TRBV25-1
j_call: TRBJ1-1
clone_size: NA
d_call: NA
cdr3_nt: TGTGCCAGCAGTGAATCGTGGGTGGGGCAGAACACTGAAGCTTTCTTT
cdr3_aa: CASSESWVGQNTEAFF

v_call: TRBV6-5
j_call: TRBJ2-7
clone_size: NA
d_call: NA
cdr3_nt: TGTGCCAGCAGGCGGATTATGACAGAAACCTACGAGCAGTACTTC
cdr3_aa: CASRRIMTETYEQYF

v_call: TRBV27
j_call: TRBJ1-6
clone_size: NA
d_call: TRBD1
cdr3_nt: TGTGCCAGCTCGTGGGACAGAAATTCACCCCTCCACTTT
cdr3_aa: CASSWDRNSPLHF

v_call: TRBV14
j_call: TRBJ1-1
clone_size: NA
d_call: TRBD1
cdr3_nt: TGTGCCAGCAGACGAGGACAGGGGATTAACACTGAAGCTTTCTTT
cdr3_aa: CASRRGQGINTEAFF

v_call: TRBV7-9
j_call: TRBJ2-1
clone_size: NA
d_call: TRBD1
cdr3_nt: TGTGCCAGTGTAGACAGGGCCCGGATCTCCAATGAGCAGTTCTTC
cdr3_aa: CASVDRARISNEQFF

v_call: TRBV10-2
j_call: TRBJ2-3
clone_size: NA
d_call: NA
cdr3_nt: TGCGCCAGCAGTGAGTCGACTAAGCTTAGCGGCACAGATACGCAGTATTTT
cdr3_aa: CASSESTKLSGTDTQYF

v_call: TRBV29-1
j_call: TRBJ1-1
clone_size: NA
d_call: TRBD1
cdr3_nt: TGCAGCGTTGACGGGACAGGCCTTCTTGAAGCTTTCTTT
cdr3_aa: CSVDGTGLLEAFF

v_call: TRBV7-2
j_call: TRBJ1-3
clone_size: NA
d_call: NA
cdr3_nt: TGTGCCAGCAGCCTGGACACCCTCTCTGGAAACACCATATATTTT
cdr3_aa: CASSLDTLSGNTIYF

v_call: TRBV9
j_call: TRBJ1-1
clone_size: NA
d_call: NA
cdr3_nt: TGTGCCAGCGGGTCCGGGGGGTCTAGAATGAACACTGAAGCTTTCTTT
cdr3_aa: CASGSGGSRMNTEAFF

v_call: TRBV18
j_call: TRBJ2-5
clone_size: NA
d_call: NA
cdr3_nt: TGTGCCAGCTCACCACCGACAGTCCGGGAGACCCAGTACTTC
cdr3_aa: CASSPPTVRETQYF

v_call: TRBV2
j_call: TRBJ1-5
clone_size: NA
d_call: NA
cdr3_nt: TGTGCCAGCAGTCCCCAGGCGGGGGCTCTTCAGCCCCAGCATTTT
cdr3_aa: CASSPQAGALQPQHF

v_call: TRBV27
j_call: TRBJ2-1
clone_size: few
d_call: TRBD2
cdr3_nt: TGTGCCAGCAGTTTATCGTTTGCGGGAGATTTAAGGGGTGAGCAGTTCTTC
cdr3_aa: CASSLSFAGDLRGEQFF

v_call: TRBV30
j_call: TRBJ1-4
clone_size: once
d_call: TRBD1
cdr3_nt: TGTGCCTGGAGGGGACAGGAAAAACTGTTTTTT
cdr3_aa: CAWRGQEKLFF

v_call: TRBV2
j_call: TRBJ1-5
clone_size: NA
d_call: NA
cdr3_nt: TGTGCCAGCAGTTATACAGGGTGGAATCAGCCCCAGCATTTT
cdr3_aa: CASSYTGWNQPQHF

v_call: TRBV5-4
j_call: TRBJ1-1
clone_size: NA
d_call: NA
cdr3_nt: TGTGCCAGCAGCTTGGGGGGGCTAGGAGCTTTCTTT
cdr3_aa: CASSLGGLGAFF

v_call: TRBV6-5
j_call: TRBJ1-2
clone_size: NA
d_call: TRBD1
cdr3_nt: TGTGCCAGCAGTTACTCTCCCGGGACAGGGGCCTATGGCTACACCTTC
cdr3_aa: CASSYSPGTGAYGYTF

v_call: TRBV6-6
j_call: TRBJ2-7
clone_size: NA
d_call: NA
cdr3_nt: TGTGCCAGCAGTTACTCCACAGGGAAACAGACCTACGAGCAGTACTTC
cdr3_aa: CASSYSTGKQTYEQYF

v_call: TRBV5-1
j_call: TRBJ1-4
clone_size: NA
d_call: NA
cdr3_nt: TGCGCCAGCAGCCCGGACAGCACTAATGAAAAACTGTTTTTT
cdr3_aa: CASSPDSTNEKLFF

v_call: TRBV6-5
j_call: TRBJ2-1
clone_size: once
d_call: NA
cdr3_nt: TGTGCCAGCAGACCCTCGAGCAATGAGCAGTTCTTC
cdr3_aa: CASRPSSNEQFF

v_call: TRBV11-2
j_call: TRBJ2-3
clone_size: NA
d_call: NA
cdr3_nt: TGTGCCAGCACCCTAGGGATTAGCGGAAGCACAGATACGCAGTATTTT
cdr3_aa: CASTLGISGSTDTQYF

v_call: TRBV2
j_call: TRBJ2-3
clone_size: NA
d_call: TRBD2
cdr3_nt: TGTGCCAGCAGTGACGGGGGGGCCACAGATACGCAGTATTTT
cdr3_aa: CASSDGGATDTQYF

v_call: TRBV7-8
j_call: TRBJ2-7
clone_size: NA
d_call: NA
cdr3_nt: TGTGCCAGCAGCTTAGGGCGGGGAGCCTACGAGCAGTACTTC
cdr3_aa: CASSLGRGAYEQYF

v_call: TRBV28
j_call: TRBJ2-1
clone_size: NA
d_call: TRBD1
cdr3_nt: TGTGCCAGCAGTTTATTGGGGCTCCGGGACAGGGCGCATGAGCAGTTCTTC
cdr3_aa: CASSLLGLRDRAHEQFF

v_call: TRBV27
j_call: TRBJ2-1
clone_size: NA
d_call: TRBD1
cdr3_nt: TGTGCCAGCACCAGCCAGGGAGGGACAGGGCTCGTCAATGAGCAGTTCTTC
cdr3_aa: CASTSQGGTGLVNEQFF

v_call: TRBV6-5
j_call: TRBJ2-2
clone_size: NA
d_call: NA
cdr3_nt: TGTGCCAGCAGTTATAGTTGGGACTCGGGCACCGGGGAGCTGTTTTTT
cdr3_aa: CASSYSWDSGTGELFF

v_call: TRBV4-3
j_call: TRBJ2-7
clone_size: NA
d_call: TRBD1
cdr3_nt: TGCGCCAGCAGCCCAGGGACAGGGACCTACGAGCAGTACTTC
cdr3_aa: CASSPGTGTYEQYF

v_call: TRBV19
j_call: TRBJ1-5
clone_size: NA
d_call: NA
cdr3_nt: TGTGCCAGTAGAGGGGGACGGCTCTTACACAATCAGCCCCAGCATTTT
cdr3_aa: CASRGGRLLHNQPQHF

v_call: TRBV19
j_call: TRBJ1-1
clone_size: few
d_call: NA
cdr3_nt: TGTGCCAGTAGTCGAACGGGGTATAACACTGAAGCTTTCTTT
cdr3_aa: CASSRTGYNTEAFF

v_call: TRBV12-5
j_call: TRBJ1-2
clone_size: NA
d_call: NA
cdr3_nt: TGTGCTAGTGGTTTTGACGGCGGGTATGGCTACACCTTC
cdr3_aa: CASGFDGGYGYTF

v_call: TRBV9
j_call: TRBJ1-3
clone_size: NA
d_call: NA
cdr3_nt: TGTGCCAGCAGCTCCACGATCAGCTCTGGAAACACCATATATTTT
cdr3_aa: CASSSTISSGNTIYF

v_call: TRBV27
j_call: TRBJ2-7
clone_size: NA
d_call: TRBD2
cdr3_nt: TGTGCCAGCAGTTTCCTGAGCGGGGGGGCCTACTCCTACGAGCAGTACTTC
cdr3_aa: CASSFLSGGAYSYEQYF

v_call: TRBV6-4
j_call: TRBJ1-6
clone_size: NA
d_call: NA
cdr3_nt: TGTGCCAGCAGTGCTGAGGGTGGTTCACCCCTCCACTTT
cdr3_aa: CASSAEGGSPLHF

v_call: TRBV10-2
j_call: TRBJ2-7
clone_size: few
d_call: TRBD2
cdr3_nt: TGCGCCAGCAGCGGTTCTCTGGGACTAGCCTCCTACGAGCAGTACTTC
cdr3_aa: CASSGSLGLASYEQYF

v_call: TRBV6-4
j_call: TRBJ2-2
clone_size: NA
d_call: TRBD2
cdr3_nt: TGTGCCAGCAGTGAGGGGCTAGCGGGAGGCACCGGGGAGCTGTTTTTT
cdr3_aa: CASSEGLAGGTGELFF

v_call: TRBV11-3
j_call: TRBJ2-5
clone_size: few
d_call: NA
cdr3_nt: TGTGCCAGCAGCCGACGAGGCAAAGAGACCCAGTACTTC
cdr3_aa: CASSRRGKETQYF

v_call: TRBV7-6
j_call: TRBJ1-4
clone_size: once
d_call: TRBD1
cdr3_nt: TGTGCCAGCAGCTTAGTGACAGGGGAAAAACTGTTTTTT
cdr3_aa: CASSLVTGEKLFF

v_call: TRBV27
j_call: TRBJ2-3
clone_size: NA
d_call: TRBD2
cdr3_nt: TGTGCCAGCAGACCTCTAGCGGGAATGTTAGATACGCAGTATTTT
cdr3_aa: CASRPLAGMLDTQYF

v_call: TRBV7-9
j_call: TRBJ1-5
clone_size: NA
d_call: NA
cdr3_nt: TGTGCCAGCAGCTTGGGAGCACCCGATCAGCCCCAGCATTTT
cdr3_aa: CASSLGAPDQPQHF

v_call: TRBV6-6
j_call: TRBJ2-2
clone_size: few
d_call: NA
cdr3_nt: TGTGCCAGCAGACAAGGGGCTAGCGGGGAGCTGTTTTTT
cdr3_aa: CASRQGASGELFF